This TCR beta chain was recovered during a study of blood T cells in healthy people across ages. Whole-study findings and limits: Naive and antigen-experienced cells could not be conclusively compared, given unsorted PBMCs. When one million T cells were used, diversity estimates were thought to be underestimates. CMV status of donors was unknown, possibly confounding expanded clonotype changes.

A second PCR, run for roughly 7 to 11 cycles, used a sample-barcoded 5' primer plus a J-beta primer mix. A single record per CDR3 protein comes from TCRdb applying MiXCR to the 5' RACE reads. The sample lists approximately 1,000,000 distinct CDR3 sequences; 45% were seen once. V lost 8 bases and J lost 1, with 6 bases in between. This CDR3 spans 11 amino acids. This clonotype was counted between two and nine times. As yet, its antigen is unknown. The sequence was obtained from a woman aged 55-70 years in good health. V usage is TRBV12-3 or TRBV12-4 and J usage is TRBJ2-7; tentative D call: TRBD1 (5 bases). Material: blood. CDR3 protein: CASQGSYEQYF. Here the CDR3 DNA reads TGTGCCAGCCAGGGATCCTACGAGCAGTACTTC.